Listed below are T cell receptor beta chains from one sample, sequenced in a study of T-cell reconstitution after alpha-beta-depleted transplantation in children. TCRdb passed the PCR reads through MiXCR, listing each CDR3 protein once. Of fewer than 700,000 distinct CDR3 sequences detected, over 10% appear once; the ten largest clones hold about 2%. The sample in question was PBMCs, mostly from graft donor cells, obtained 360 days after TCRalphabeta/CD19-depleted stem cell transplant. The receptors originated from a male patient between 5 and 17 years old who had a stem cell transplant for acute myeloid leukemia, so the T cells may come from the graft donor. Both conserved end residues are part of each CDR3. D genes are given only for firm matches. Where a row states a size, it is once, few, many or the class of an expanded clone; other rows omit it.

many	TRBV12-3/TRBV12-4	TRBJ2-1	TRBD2	TGTGCCAGCAGTTTGTTACTAGCGGGATACTACAATGAGCAGTTCTTC	CASSLLLAGYYNEQFF
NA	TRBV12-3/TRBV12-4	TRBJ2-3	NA	TGTGCCAGCACTCCAGTGCAGGTGGATACGCAGTATTTT	CASTPVQVDTQYF
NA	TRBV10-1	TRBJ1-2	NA	TGCGCCAGCAGTGAGTCAGGAGCTAACTATGGCTACACCTTC	CASSESGANYGYTF
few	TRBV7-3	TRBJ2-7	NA	TGTGCCAGCAGCTTAACGGCTTCGGGGGTTAACGAGCAGTACTTC	CASSLTASGVNEQYF
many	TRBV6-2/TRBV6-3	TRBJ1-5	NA	TGTGCCAGCAGTCCAATCGGAAATCAGCCCCAGCATTTT	CASSPIGNQPQHF
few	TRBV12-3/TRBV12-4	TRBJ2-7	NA	TGTGCCAGCAGTTTTACGGAGCCATCCTACGAGCAGTACTTC	CASSFTEPSYEQYF
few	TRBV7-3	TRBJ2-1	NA	TGTGCCAGCGCCCCGGACCCCTACAATGAGCAGTTCTTC	CASAPDPYNEQFF
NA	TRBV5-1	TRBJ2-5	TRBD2	TGCGCCAGCAGCGGTTTACTAGCGGGTCAAGAGACCCAGTACTTC	CASSGLLAGQETQYF
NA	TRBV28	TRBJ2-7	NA	TGTGCCAGCAGTTCAGTCCCCGACAGACCTACCTACGAGCAGTACTTC	CASSSVPDRPTYEQYF
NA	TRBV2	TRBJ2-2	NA	TGTGCCAGCCAGGTCACCGGGGAGCTGTTTTTT	CASQVTGELFF